The 8 T cell receptor beta chains given below trace back to one sample, sequenced in a study of beta chain features in type 1 diabetes. Broader study findings: Researchers report that Type 1 diabetes patients had moderately but significantly shorter TCRB CDR3s across all four CD4+ subsets.

Reverse transcription of all isolated RNA meant that expressed TCRB transcripts were sequenced. The assay was immunoSEQ multiplex PCR, and TCRdb's table has in-frame clones only and misses some. The table shows tens of thousands of clones, with around 63% occurring only once. Which antigens these TCRs recognize remains unknown. The sample taken for sequencing was Tregs from blood. All receptors derive from a man aged 30-40 years with type 1 diabetes. Some clones in this sample may be carry-over from other donors' samples.

The rearrangement uses TRBV6-6 and TRBJ1-5; D is unresolved. The CDR3 has 12 residues. Trimming took 4 bases from V and 7 from J, leaving 8 bases between them. From germline, CDR1 is MNHNY and CDR2 SVGAGI (reference sequence). The CDR3 DNA sequence: TGTGCCAGCAGTTCTTCCGGGCAGCCCCAGCATTTT. This sequence encodes CASSSSGQPQHF.

The rearrangement joins TRBV28 to TRBJ1-2; 7 bases agree with TRBD1. V lost 6 bases, J lost 4 bases, and 8 bases stayed unmatched. The CDR3 length is 14 residues. CDR1 is MDHEN and CDR2 is SYDVKM in the germline V gene. CDR3 loop: CASSTGTAVYGYTF. Here the CDR3 DNA reads TGTGCCAGCAGCACAGGGACAGCGGTCTATGGCTACACCTTC.

This chain joins TRBV19 and TRBJ2-3, with 13 bases identical to TRBD2. V was pared by 4 bases and J by 3 bases, with 13 bases of the junction left unmatched. CDR3 size: 19 residues. Germline lookup yields CDR1 LNHDA and CDR2 SQIVND (reference sequence). The DNA of the CDR3 is TGTGCCAGTAGTAGGAGCCCCCCCGGGACTAGCGGGGCGACAGATACGCAGTATTTT. As protein: CASSRSPPGTSGATDTQYF.

This chain uses TRBV30 with TRBJ2-5, with D uncertain. CDR1 and CDR2 from the germline V gene are GTSNPN and SVGIG (reference sequence). Trimming took off 1 base at V and 4 bases at J, with 10 bases between the two ends. The CDR3 extends over 13 amino acids. The CDR3, as DNA: TGTGCCTGGAGTGGGCCCGGGTCAGAGACCCAGTACTTC. Translation: CAWSGPGSETQYF.

The gene calls are TRBV7-2 and TRBJ2-1, with 8 positions matching TRBD1. Per germline, CDR1 SGHTA and CDR2 FQGNSA. The junction had 2 bases not matched to a gene; V was cut back by 5 bases and J by 2 bases. This CDR3 comprises 14 residues. The CDR3 here is CASSGRGPYNEQFF. CDR3 nucleotide sequence: TGTGCCAGCAGCGGCAGGGGGCCCTACAATGAGCAGTTCTTC.

The J gene is TRBJ1-1, the V gene TRBV6-5; D may be TRBD1 (6 bases). Between the trimmed V and J ends, which lost 10 bases and 2 bases, there was a span of 17 bases. The CDR3 runs to 14 residues. Germline loops: CDR1 MNHEY, CDR2 SVGAGI. CDR3 region: CATVHGQYNTEAFF. In DNA form, the CDR3 reads TGTGCCACCGTCCATGGACAGTACAACACTGAAGCTTTCTTT.

The V call is TRBV6-6, the J call TRBJ2-2; D gene unclear. Germline CDR1 MNHNY, CDR2 SVGAGI (reference sequence). The CDR3 runs to 12 residues. The V end was cut by 3 bases, the J end by 5 bases, with 4 bases between. The CDR3 loop is CASSYPTGELFF. CDR3 nucleotide sequence: TGTGCCAGCAGTTATCCAACCGGGGAGCTGTTTTTT.

V gene TRBV7-8 combines with J gene TRBJ2-2; the D is unclear. V dropped 1 base and J dropped 5 bases, with 8 bases sitting between them. CDR3 size: 14 residues. The germline gives CDR1 SGHVS, CDR2 FQNEAQ. Here the CDR3 reads CASSLDSLTGELFF. CDR3 coding DNA: TGTGCCAGCAGCTTAGACAGCCTAACCGGGGAGCTGTTTTTT.